The text below deals with one TCR beta chain. This CDR3 comprises 17 residues. Germline V gives CDR1 PRHDT, CDR2 FYEKMQ (reference sequence). Losses at the gene ends were 1 base for V and 5 bases for J; bases not matched to a gene: 6. Produced via immunoSEQ multiplex PCR; TCRdb's table is partial and in-frame only. The sample yields more than 110,000 clones, approximately 85% seen once. The entry originates in a study of blood T cell repertoires in COVID-19. Across the study: Acute and convalescent COVID-19 specimens originated in the United States, Italy and Spain.

The sequencing input was peripheral blood. The clonotype originates from a man aged 45-65 years with acute or convalescent COVID-19. J is TRBJ2-1 and V is TRBV13; 12 bases match TRBD2. The CDR3 reads CASSLALAGGANNEQFF. CDR3 bases: TGTGCCAGCAGCTTAGCTCTAGCGGGAGGGGCAAACAATGAGCAGTTCTTC.